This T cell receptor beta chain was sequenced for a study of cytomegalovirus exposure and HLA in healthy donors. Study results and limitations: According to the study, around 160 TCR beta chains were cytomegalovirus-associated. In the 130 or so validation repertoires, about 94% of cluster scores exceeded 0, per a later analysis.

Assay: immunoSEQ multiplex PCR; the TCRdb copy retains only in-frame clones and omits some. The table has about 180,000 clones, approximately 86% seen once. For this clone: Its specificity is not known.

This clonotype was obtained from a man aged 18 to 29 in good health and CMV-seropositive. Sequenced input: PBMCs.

DNA of the CDR3: TGTGCCAGCAGGGATCTAGGTTCTTACGAGCAGTACTTC. Residues: CASRDLGSYEQYF. This rearrangement joins TRBV27 to TRBJ2-7, with D unresolved. There are 13 residues in the CDR3. Germline assignment: CDR1 MNHEY and CDR2 SMNVEV (reference sequence). The V end lost 6 bases, the J end lost 4 bases, and 13 bases lay between the germline ends.